These T cell receptor beta chains were read from a single sample in a study of glioma-infiltrating T cells after dendritic cell vaccination. Method: immunoSEQ multiplex PCR; TCRdb's copy keeps in-frame clones and lacks some. The table shows roughly 52,000 clones, with roughly 85% occurring only once. Sample: blood, taken before dendritic cell vaccination. These receptors were collected from a human donor with glioblastoma. Each CDR3 is given with its conserved first and last residue. D genes are given only for firm matches. Where a row states a size, it is once, few, many or the class of an expanded clone; other rows omit it.

clone size | D gene | J gene | V gene | CDR3 DNA | CDR3 protein
NA | NA | TRBJ1-2 | TRBV5-4 | TGTGCCAGCAGCACCGGCGGAGGAGGCTACACCTTC | CASSTGGGGYTF
NA | TRBD1 | TRBJ2-3 | TRBV27 | TGTGCCAGCAGTTTAGGACAGGGCACAGATACGCAGTATTTT | CASSLGQGTDTQYF
NA | TRBD1 | TRBJ2-5 | TRBV5-6 | TGTGCCAGCAGCGCCTCCGGGACAGGGGGTTTCATGGGAGAGACCCAGTACTTC | CASSASGTGGFMGETQYF
NA | TRBD2 | TRBJ2-1 | TRBV5-1 | TGCGCCAGCAGCCCGGGACTAGCGGGGGGCCATAGTGAGCAGTTCTTC | CASSPGLAGGHSEQFF
NA | TRBD2 | TRBJ2-7 | TRBV5-6 | TGTGCCAGCAGCTTCGTCGCGCTAGCGGGACTCTCGGGGAACGAGCAGTACTTC | CASSFVALAGLSGNEQYF
NA | TRBD1 | TRBJ1-2 | TRBV5-6 | TGTGCCAGCAGCTGGGGGACAGAAGGCTATGGCTACACCTTC | CASSWGTEGYGYTF
NA | NA | TRBJ1-1 | TRBV25-1 | TGTGCCAGCAGTGCCTTCACTCAGGGGGAAGCTTTCTTT | CASSAFTQGEAFF
NA | TRBD1 | TRBJ2-3 | TRBV5-1 | TGCGCCAGCAGCTCACAGGGGGCTTCGGATACGCAGTATTTT | CASSSQGASDTQYF
few | TRBD1 | TRBJ2-7 | TRBV29-1 | TGCAGCGTTCAAAGTAAGCAACAGGGGTCCGAGCAGTACTTC | CSVQSKQQGSEQYF
NA | TRBD1 | TRBJ2-3 | TRBV10-3 | TGTGCCATCAGCCAGGGGGAGTCTAGCACAGATACGCAGTATTTT | CAISQGESSTDTQYF
few | NA | TRBJ1-5 | TRBV5-6 | TGTGCCAGCAGCTTAGGGGGGGTCCCCAATCAGCCCCAGCATTTT | CASSLGGVPNQPQHF
NA | TRBD1 | TRBJ1-2 | TRBV9 | TGTGCCAGCAGCGCCGAGGCAGGGGGGCATTACTATGGCTACACCTTC | CASSAEAGGHYYGYTF
NA | TRBD1 | TRBJ1-3 | TRBV15 | TGTGCCACCAGCAGAGACAGGGGGGTTTCTGGAAACACCATATATTTT | CATSRDRGVSGNTIYF
NA | NA | TRBJ1-2 | TRBV19 | TGTGCCAGTAGTATCTCCATCTCACAGGCTAACTATGGCTACACCTTC | CASSISISQANYGYTF
once | NA | TRBJ2-1 | TRBV7-9 | TGTGCCAGCAGCATTTCGGGAAATGAGCAGTTCTTC | CASSISGNEQFF
NA | NA | TRBJ1-5 | TRBV4-1 | TGCGCCAGCAGCCAAGTTGAACAGAGCAATCAGCCCCAGCATTTT | CASSQVEQSNQPQHF
NA | TRBD2 | TRBJ2-2 | TRBV27 | TGTGCCAGCAGTTTTTTGGGGGGGGACACCGGGGAGCTGTTTTTT | CASSFLGGDTGELFF
NA | TRBD1 | TRBJ1-5 | TRBV29-1 | TGCAGCGTTTGGGGGACAGGGGACACTAATCAGCCCCAGCATTTT | CSVWGTGDTNQPQHF
NA | NA | TRBJ2-2 | TRBV9 | TGTGCCAGCAGCGTATTGGACTTCGCCACCGGGGAGCTGTTTTTT | CASSVLDFATGELFF
NA | TRBD2 | TRBJ2-3 | TRBV4-3 | TGCGCCAGCAGCCAAGAGACTAGCGGGAGTTTCACCGATACGCAGTATTTT | CASSQETSGSFTDTQYF
few | NA | TRBJ2-7 | TRBV9 | TGTGCCAGCAGCGTAGGACAGAAATCCTACGAGCAGTACTTC | CASSVGQKSYEQYF
NA | NA | TRBJ2-7 | TRBV4-1 | TGCGCCAGCAGCCCCGTGGACACCTACGAGCAGTACTTC | CASSPVDTYEQYF
NA | TRBD2 | TRBJ2-5 | TRBV19 | TGTGCCAGTAGTATCGTGGGGGGGGAGACCCAGTACTTC | CASSIVGGETQYF
NA | TRBD1 | TRBJ2-7 | TRBV5-5 | TGTGCCAGCAGGGCGCCGGGACAGAGCTCCTACGAGCAGTACTTC | CASRAPGQSSYEQYF
NA | NA | TRBJ1-2 | TRBV4-3 | TGCGCCAGCAGCCGGGGGGGGAGGGACTATGGCTACACCTTC | CASSRGGRDYGYTF
few | TRBD2 | TRBJ2-1 | TRBV6-5 | TGTGCCAGCAGTGGTAGCGGGGGATCCTACAATGAGCAGTTCTTC | CASSGSGGSYNEQFF
NA | NA | TRBJ2-3 | TRBV30 | TGTGCCTGGAGCCAGGGAACCGGGGGGCCAGATACGCAGTATTTT | CAWSQGTGGPDTQYF
NA | TRBD1 | TRBJ1-5 | TRBV10-3 | TGTGCCACTAAACTGGACAGGAATAGCAATCAGCCCCAGCATTTT | CATKLDRNSNQPQHF
NA | NA | TRBJ1-1 | TRBV25-1 | TGTGCCAGCAGTGAACGGGGCAGCCGGGAGTGGGTAGCTTTCTTT | CASSERGSREWVAFF
NA | TRBD2 | TRBJ2-7 | TRBV5-1 | TGCGCCAGCAGCTTGGGGGTAGCGGGAGACGAGCAGTACTTC | CASSLGVAGDEQYF
NA | NA | TRBJ1-1 | TRBV7-6 | TGTGCCAGCAGCCCGATACAGGCGAACACTGAAGCTTTCTTT | CASSPIQANTEAFF
NA | TRBD1 | TRBJ1-2 | TRBV10-3 | TGTGCCATCAGTCGACAGGGGGACTATGGCTACACCTTC | CAISRQGDYGYTF
NA | NA | TRBJ1-2 | TRBV4-3 | TGCGCCAGCAGCCCAGTGGGGGCGACTGGCTACACCTTC | CASSPVGATGYTF
NA | TRBD2 | TRBJ2-7 | TRBV5-4 | TGTGCCAGCAGCTTGCGGGGGGGCGGGTACGAGCAGTACTTC | CASSLRGGGYEQYF
few | TRBD1 | TRBJ1-2 | TRBV19 | TGTGCCAGTATGGGAGGACAGGGCTCATTTAACTATGGCTACACCTTC | CASMGGQGSFNYGYTF